The 10 T cell receptor beta chains below all came from one sample that was sequenced in a study of immune evolution from preneoplasia to lung adenocarcinoma. The protocol was immunoSEQ multiplex PCR, while the TCRdb copy is restricted to in-frame clones and leaves out a portion. Of 8,500 to 10,000 clones listed, just under 80% were seen once; the top ten hold over 10%. The sample was FFPE lung adenocarcinoma in situ tissue. Source of these receptors: a person aged 80 or older with lung adenocarcinoma.

V and J are TRBV19 and TRBJ1-1, with D maybe TRBD1 (5 bases). V lost 5 bases to trimming and J lost 3 bases, with 10 bases between them. In germline, CDR1 is LNHDA, CDR2 SQIVND (reference sequence). CDR3 size: 13 residues. CDR3 in amino acids: CASSPRGDTEAFF. CDR3 DNA sequence: TGTGCCAGTAGTCCGCGGGGGGACACTGAAGCTTTCTTT.

The CDR3 DNA is TGTGCCATCAGTGAGTTTCAGGGCGAGTCACCCCTCCACTTT. Translated, it gives CAISEFQGESPLHF. The chain is built from TRBV10-3 and TRBJ1-6, with a weak D call TRBD1 (5 bases). Germline lookup yields CDR1 ENHRY and CDR2 SYGVKD. V lost 1 base, J lost 10 bases, and 11 bases lay in between. This CDR3 contains 14 residues.

This chain uses TRBV11-2 with TRBJ2-2, with D perhaps matching TRBD1 (5 bases). CDR3 size: 16 residues. CDR1 SGHAT and CDR2 FQNNGV come from the germline V gene. Trimming removed 2 bases at V and 2 bases at J, with 12 bases between. Here the CDR3 reads CASSLMGQGNTGELFF. The CDR3 nucleotides read TGTGCCAGCAGCTTAATGGGTCAGGGAAACACCGGGGAGCTGTTTTTT.

The chain couples TRBV7-3 to TRBJ2-3; a possible D gene is TRBD2 (5 bases). Looked up from germline, CDR1 is SGHTA and CDR2 is FQGTGA. The CDR3 totals 14 residues. The V gene lost 5 bases and the J gene lost 5 bases, with 14 bases spanning the gap. CDR3 sequence reads: CASSAGGWIDTQYF. The CDR3 nucleotides are TGTGCCAGCAGCGCCGGAGGATGGATAGATACGCAGTATTTT.

A few counts support this clone. The CDR3 nucleotides are TGTGCCAGCACCTCAAGGCAGTACTCTGGAAACACCATATATTTT. Amino acids: CASTSRQYSGNTIYF. This chain joins TRBV28 and TRBJ1-3; D not certain. The CDR3 extends over 15 amino acids. V was pared by 7 bases and J by 0 bases, with 13 bases between. Germline loops: CDR1 MDHEN, CDR2 SYDVKM.

The genes are TRBV10-2 and TRBJ2-5; maybe TRBD1 (6 bases). CDR3 size: 14 residues. Germline assignment: CDR1 WSHSY and CDR2 SAAADI. V lost 2 bases and J 3 bases, leaving 10 bases between the germline ends. CDR3 protein: CASSEQGLEETQYF. The CDR3, as DNA: TGCGCCAGCAGTGAGCAGGGGCTGGAAGAGACCCAGTACTTC.

Sample share makes this clone medium-sized. The CDR3: CASSELAGGPQFF. CDR3 coding DNA: TGCGCCAGCAGTGAGTTAGCGGGGGGGCCACAGTTCTTC. V usage is TRBV10-1 and J usage is TRBJ2-1, with 11 bases lining up with TRBD2. The CDR3 covers 13 residues. From germline, CDR1 is WNHNN and CDR2 SYGVQD (reference sequence). V lost 1 base to trimming and J lost 13 bases; unmatched junction nucleotides: 3.

The chain couples TRBV4-2 to TRBJ1-4, with a possible D match to TRBD1 (6 bases). The germline V gene has CDR1 LGHNA and CDR2 YNFKEQ. This CDR3 contains 14 residues. Trimming cost V 0 bases and J 7 bases, with 9 bases left between them. The CDR3 protein is CASSQDNRVEKLFF. The CDR3 nucleotides read TGTGCCAGCAGCCAAGATAACAGGGTTGAAAAACTGTTTTTT.

The rearrangement joins TRBV4-2 to TRBJ1-1, with D possibly being TRBD1 (6 bases). Germline assignment: CDR1 LGHNA and CDR2 YNFKEQ. CDR3 length: 13 residues. Trimming cost V 2 bases and J 11 bases, with 15 bases left between them. This CDR3 reads CASSQRQAREAFF. CDR3 nucleotide sequence: TGTGCCAGCAGCCAACGACAGGCTAGGGAGGCTTTCTTT.

This clone was recorded only once. V gene TRBV6-6 combines with J gene TRBJ2-7, with D perhaps being TRBD1 or TRBD2 (5 bases each). This CDR3 has 15 amino acids. V was cut by 5 bases and J by 10 bases, with 24 bases left in between. Germline V gene data show CDR1 as MNHNY and CDR2 as SVGAGI (reference sequence). Written as DNA, the CDR3 is TGTGCCAGCAGTAACCCTGGGGACGGCTCTACGAGTCAGTACTTC. This codes for CASSNPGDGSTSQYF.